The rows below give T cell receptor beta chains drawn from one sample of a study of blood T cell repertoires in COVID-19. Profiling relied on immunoSEQ multiplex PCR, and the TCRdb table lists in-frame clones only, not all of them. The table includes about 200,000 clones, more than 75% detected once. Source material: peripheral blood. The origin of the receptors is a man aged 55 to 70 with acute or convalescent COVID-19. The CDR3 runs from the conserved cysteine through the conserved F or W. The D gene is left open where the match is weak. Some rows mark clone size as missing; the rest say once, few, many or name a class of expanded clone.

J gene: TRBJ1-6
clone size: .
V gene: TRBV6-5
D gene: .
CDR3 protein: CASSDSRPLHF
CDR3 DNA: TGTGCCAGCAGCGACAGCAGACCCCTCCACTTT

J gene: TRBJ1-5
clone size: .
V gene: TRBV3-1/TRBV3-2
D gene: TRBD1
CDR3 protein: CASSPGDRPRGGNQPQHF
CDR3 DNA: TGTGCCAGCAGCCCAGGGGACAGGCCTCGGGGTGGCAATCAGCCCCAGCATTTT

J gene: TRBJ2-4
clone size: few
V gene: TRBV28
D gene: .
CDR3 protein: CASSFSDSPGVGIQYF
CDR3 DNA: TGTGCCAGCAGTTTCTCGGACTCGCCCGGAGTGGGCATTCAGTACTTC

J gene: TRBJ1-5
clone size: .
V gene: TRBV19
D gene: .
CDR3 protein: CASSTSGGNQPQHF
CDR3 DNA: TGTGCCAGTAGTACCTCGGGGGGGAATCAGCCCCAGCATTTT

J gene: TRBJ1-2
clone size: .
V gene: TRBV9
D gene: .
CDR3 protein: CASSVGEVYGYTF
CDR3 DNA: TGTGCCAGCAGCGTAGGAGAGGTCTATGGCTACACCTTC

J gene: TRBJ2-2
clone size: .
V gene: TRBV6-5
D gene: .
CDR3 protein: CASSRNTGELFF
CDR3 DNA: TGTGCCAGCAGCCGGAACACCGGGGAGCTGTTTTTT

J gene: TRBJ1-5
clone size: .
V gene: TRBV6-1
D gene: TRBD1
CDR3 protein: CASSEAGGSNQPQHF
CDR3 DNA: TGTGCCAGCAGTGAAGCAGGGGGCAGCAATCAGCCCCAGCATTTT

J gene: TRBJ2-2
clone size: .
V gene: TRBV24-1
D gene: TRBD2
CDR3 protein: CATSDPRLASNTGELFF
CDR3 DNA: TGTGCCACCAGTGATCCAAGACTAGCGTCGAACACCGGGGAGCTGTTTTTT

J gene: TRBJ1-2
clone size: .
V gene: TRBV2
D gene: .
CDR3 protein: CASSEEVLAVYGYTF
CDR3 DNA: TGTGCCAGCAGTGAAGAAGTATTGGCAGTTTATGGCTACACCTTC

J gene: TRBJ2-7
clone size: .
V gene: TRBV5-1
D gene: TRBD1
CDR3 protein: CASSLEGTASYEQYF
CDR3 DNA: TGCGCCAGCAGCTTGGAGGGGACAGCCTCCTACGAGCAGTACTTC

J gene: TRBJ2-3
clone size: .
V gene: TRBV4-3
D gene: TRBD2
CDR3 protein: CASSPRGLAADTQYF
CDR3 DNA: TGCGCCAGCAGCCCCCGGGGACTAGCCGCAGATACGCAGTATTTT

J gene: TRBJ2-2
clone size: few
V gene: TRBV7-3
D gene: .
CDR3 protein: CASSFKQTGELFF
CDR3 DNA: TGTGCCAGCAGCTTTAAACAGACCGGGGAGCTGTTTTTT

J gene: TRBJ2-3
clone size: .
V gene: TRBV27
D gene: TRBD2
CDR3 protein: CASSPGLAGGPTFTDTQYF
CDR3 DNA: TGTGCCAGCAGCCCGGGACTAGCGGGGGGACCAACTTTCACAGATACGCAGTATTTT

J gene: TRBJ2-3
clone size: .
V gene: TRBV18
D gene: TRBD1
CDR3 protein: CASSPGTGRDTQYF
CDR3 DNA: TGTGCCAGCTCACCCGGGACAGGGAGAGATACGCAGTATTTT

J gene: TRBJ2-7
clone size: .
V gene: TRBV5-1
D gene: TRBD1
CDR3 protein: CASSSGQGAGEQYF
CDR3 DNA: TGCGCCAGCAGCTCCGGACAGGGGGCAGGAGAGCAGTACTTC

J gene: TRBJ1-6
clone size: once
V gene: TRBV6-5
D gene: TRBD1
CDR3 protein: CASSGQGGSPLHF
CDR3 DNA: TGTGCCAGCTCAGGACAGGGAGGTTCACCCCTCCACTTT

J gene: TRBJ2-1
clone size: .
V gene: TRBV28
D gene: TRBD2
CDR3 protein: CASSPISGGRRNEQFF
CDR3 DNA: TGTGCCAGCAGTCCGATAAGCGGGGGGAGGCGCAATGAGCAGTTCTTC

J gene: TRBJ2-3
clone size: .
V gene: TRBV5-1
D gene: .
CDR3 protein: CASSLVGGGTDTQYF
CDR3 DNA: TGCGCCAGCAGCTTGGTGGGTGGAGGCACAGATACGCAGTATTTT

J gene: TRBJ1-5
clone size: .
V gene: TRBV6-1
D gene: TRBD1
CDR3 protein: CASSDDRGIWPQHF
CDR3 DNA: TGTGCCAGCAGTGACGACAGGGGGATTTGGCCCCAGCATTTT

J gene: TRBJ2-6
clone size: .
V gene: TRBV7-9
D gene: .
CDR3 protein: CASSLISSGANVLTF
CDR3 DNA: TGTGCCAGCAGCTTAATCTCGTCTGGGGCCAACGTCCTGACTTTC

J gene: TRBJ2-2
clone size: .
V gene: TRBV5-1
D gene: TRBD1
CDR3 protein: CASSLMPGQGVPGELFF
CDR3 DNA: TGCGCCAGCAGCTTGATGCCGGGACAGGGAGTCCCCGGGGAGCTGTTTTTT

J gene: TRBJ2-3
clone size: once
V gene: TRBV2
D gene: .
CDR3 protein: CASTVTGLAADTQYF
CDR3 DNA: TGTGCCAGCACCGTGACTGGACTTGCAGCGGATACGCAGTATTTT

J gene: TRBJ1-1
clone size: .
V gene: TRBV5-4
D gene: .
CDR3 protein: CASSSQINTEAFF
CDR3 DNA: TGTGCCAGCAGTTCCCAGATTAACACTGAAGCTTTCTTT

J gene: TRBJ2-7
clone size: .
V gene: TRBV9
D gene: .
CDR3 protein: CASSVDENYEQYF
CDR3 DNA: TGTGCCAGCAGCGTAGACGAGAACTACGAGCAGTACTTC

J gene: TRBJ1-5
clone size: few
V gene: TRBV7-9
D gene: .
CDR3 protein: CASSFNSNQPQHF
CDR3 DNA: TGTGCCAGCAGCTTTAATAGCAATCAGCCCCAGCATTTT

J gene: TRBJ1-1
clone size: .
V gene: TRBV4-3
D gene: .
CDR3 protein: CASSHPGGGPKVWETAEAFF
CDR3 DNA: TGCGCCAGCAGCCACCCCGGGGGGGGGCCTAAAGTCTGGGAAACGGCTGAAGCTTTCTTT

J gene: TRBJ1-5
clone size: few
V gene: TRBV18
D gene: TRBD1
CDR3 protein: CASSPDRGKNQPQHF
CDR3 DNA: TGTGCCAGCTCACCGGACAGGGGAAAAAATCAGCCCCAGCATTTT

J gene: TRBJ2-1
clone size: .
V gene: TRBV5-1
D gene: TRBD2
CDR3 protein: CASSLPTSLNEQFF
CDR3 DNA: TGCGCCAGCAGCTTACCGACTAGCCTGAATGAGCAGTTCTTC

J gene: TRBJ2-7
clone size: .
V gene: TRBV6-2/TRBV6-3
D gene: TRBD1
CDR3 protein: CASSLRTGETYEQYF
CDR3 DNA: TGTGCCAGCAGCCTGCGGACAGGGGAAACCTACGAGCAGTACTTC

J gene: TRBJ2-2
clone size: .
V gene: TRBV4-1
D gene: .
CDR3 protein: CASSRGGGDTGELFF
CDR3 DNA: TGCGCCAGCAGCCGGGGGGGCGGAGACACCGGGGAGCTGTTTTTT

J gene: TRBJ1-5
clone size: .
V gene: TRBV2
D gene: .
CDR3 protein: CASSELVSGQPQHF
CDR3 DNA: TGTGCCAGCAGTGAATTGGTTTCGGGTCAGCCCCAGCATTTT

J gene: TRBJ2-7
clone size: .
V gene: TRBV15
D gene: .
CDR3 protein: CATSPRQGEAEQYF
CDR3 DNA: TGTGCCACCAGCCCCCGGCAGGGTGAAGCCGAGCAGTACTTC

J gene: TRBJ2-7
clone size: .
V gene: TRBV5-4
D gene: .
CDR3 protein: CASSLRRGHEQYF
CDR3 DNA: TGTGCCAGCAGCTTGAGAAGGGGCCACGAGCAGTACTTC

J gene: TRBJ1-5
clone size: once
V gene: TRBV2
D gene: TRBD1
CDR3 protein: CASSSTGGLGNQPQHF
CDR3 DNA: TGTGCCAGCAGTTCCACAGGGGGCCTTGGCAATCAGCCCCAGCATTTT

J gene: TRBJ2-5
clone size: .
V gene: TRBV5-8
D gene: TRBD1
CDR3 protein: CASDREYTQETQYF
CDR3 DNA: TGTGCCAGCGACAGGGAATACACACAAGAGACCCAGTACTTC

J gene: TRBJ1-1
clone size: .
V gene: TRBV21-1
D gene: .
CDR3 protein: CASPSGCYRGNTEAFF
CDR3 DNA: TGTGCCAGCCCAAGCGGTTGTTACAGGGGGAACACTGAAGCTTTCTTT

J gene: TRBJ1-4
clone size: .
V gene: TRBV6-5
D gene: .
CDR3 protein: CASKERAGIDEKLFF
CDR3 DNA: TGTGCCAGCAAGGAACGAGCAGGGATCGATGAAAAACTGTTTTTT

J gene: TRBJ1-2
clone size: once
V gene: TRBV28
D gene: TRBD1
CDR3 protein: CASSLTGVGYGYTF
CDR3 DNA: TGTGCCAGCAGTCTTACAGGGGTTGGCTATGGCTACACCTTC

J gene: TRBJ1-1
clone size: .
V gene: TRBV19
D gene: .
CDR3 protein: CASTRGGANTEAFF
CDR3 DNA: TGTGCCAGTACCCGGGGGGGAGCGAACACTGAAGCTTTCTTT

J gene: TRBJ2-2
clone size: .
V gene: TRBV5-1
D gene: .
CDR3 protein: CASSLANQGTGELFF
CDR3 DNA: TGCGCCAGCAGCTTGGCCAACCAGGGGACCGGGGAGCTGTTTTTT

J gene: TRBJ1-6
clone size: .
V gene: TRBV5-1
D gene: TRBD1
CDR3 protein: CASSLGGQGFSPLHF
CDR3 DNA: TGCGCCAGCAGCTTGGGGGGACAGGGTTTTTCACCCCTCCACTTT

J gene: TRBJ2-1
clone size: .
V gene: TRBV24-1
D gene: .
CDR3 protein: CATSDSVTRQGLYNEQFF
CDR3 DNA: TGTGCCACCAGTGATTCGGTGACTAGACAGGGCCTATACAATGAGCAGTTCTTC

J gene: TRBJ2-5
clone size: .
V gene: TRBV18
D gene: TRBD1
CDR3 protein: CASSPGQGQTQYF
CDR3 DNA: TGTGCCAGCTCACCGGGACAGGGGCAGACCCAGTACTTC

J gene: TRBJ2-3
clone size: .
V gene: TRBV30
D gene: .
CDR3 protein: CAWSRGSTDTQYF
CDR3 DNA: TGTGCCTGGAGTCGAGGGTCCACAGATACGCAGTATTTT

J gene: TRBJ2-3
clone size: .
V gene: TRBV10-3
D gene: TRBD2
CDR3 protein: CAIRASGGATDTQYF
CDR3 DNA: TGTGCCATCAGGGCTAGCGGGGGGGCGACAGATACGCAGTATTTT

J gene: TRBJ1-1
clone size: .
V gene: TRBV27
D gene: TRBD1
CDR3 protein: CASSSQGAGTEAFF
CDR3 DNA: TGTGCCAGCAGTTCCCAGGGGGCGGGGACTGAAGCTTTCTTT

J gene: TRBJ1-2
clone size: .
V gene: TRBV19
D gene: TRBD1
CDR3 protein: CASSHATGTGDYGYTF
CDR3 DNA: TGTGCCAGTAGTCATGCCACCGGGACAGGGGACTATGGCTACACCTTC

J gene: TRBJ2-1
clone size: .
V gene: TRBV27
D gene: TRBD2
CDR3 protein: CASSFLAGVMYEQFF
CDR3 DNA: TGTGCCAGCAGTTTTTTGGCGGGGGTGATGTATGAGCAGTTCTTC

J gene: TRBJ1-1
clone size: once
V gene: TRBV18
D gene: .
CDR3 protein: CASSPRRTENTEAFF
CDR3 DNA: TGTGCCAGCTCGCCCCGGAGGACAGAGAACACTGAAGCTTTCTTT

J gene: TRBJ2-2
clone size: .
V gene: TRBV5-8
D gene: .
CDR3 protein: CASSFAVRELFF
CDR3 DNA: TGTGCCAGCAGCTTTGCGGTGAGGGAGCTGTTTTTT

J gene: TRBJ2-1
clone size: .
V gene: TRBV28
D gene: TRBD2
CDR3 protein: CASSSSGVTYNEQFF
CDR3 DNA: TGTGCCAGCAGTTCCAGCGGGGTAACCTACAATGAGCAGTTCTTC

J gene: TRBJ2-4
clone size: .
V gene: TRBV19
D gene: .
CDR3 protein: CASTLSKEGVGTPKNVQYF
CDR3 DNA: TGTGCCAGTACCCTTTCCAAGGAAGGGGTCGGGACACCCAAAAACGTTCAGTACTTC

J gene: TRBJ2-2
clone size: once
V gene: TRBV7-3
D gene: .
CDR3 protein: CASSPRGGKNTGELFF
CDR3 DNA: TGTGCCAGCAGCCCCCGTGGGGGGAAGAACACCGGGGAGCTGTTTTTT

J gene: TRBJ2-7
clone size: .
V gene: TRBV2
D gene: TRBD1
CDR3 protein: CASSPDRAHEQYF
CDR3 DNA: TGTGCCAGCAGTCCGGACAGGGCGCACGAGCAGTACTTC